The 23 T cell receptor beta chains below were found in one sample sequenced in a study of blood T cell repertoires in COVID-19. Only in-frame clones appear in the TCRdb table, and some are missing; sequencing was by immunoSEQ multiplex PCR. The sample has fewer than 60,000 clones, approximately 85% seen once; the top ten hold about 26%. The specimen was peripheral blood. These receptor sequences come from a woman of 80 years or more with acute or convalescent COVID-19.

V gene TRBV9 combines with J gene TRBJ2-3, with a tentative D call TRBD1 (6 bases). The CDR3 runs 18 residues. Trimming cost V 0 bases and J 4 bases, with 21 bases left between them. Germline CDR1 is SGDLS and CDR2 is YYNGEE. For the CDR3, the DNA is TGTGCCAGCAGCGTAGGGCCATTCCGGGACACAATGGCAGATACGCAGTATTTT. Translating it yields CASSVGPFRDTMADTQYF.

This chain joins TRBV9 and TRBJ1-6; no clear D gene. The V gene lost 0 bases and the J gene lost 0 bases, with 4 bases spanning the gap. Germline CDR1 SGDLS, CDR2 YYNGEE. The CDR3 runs to 15 residues. CDR3 DNA: TGTGCCAGCAGCGTAGCGAGCTCCTATAATTCACCCCTCCACTTT. This codes for CASSVASSYNSPLHF.

This sequence joins TRBV5-1 and TRBJ2-1; a possible D gene is TRBD2 (6 bases). Between the trimmed V and J ends, which lost 2 bases and 1 base, there was a span of 13 bases. Germline lookup yields CDR1 SGHRS and CDR2 YFSETQ. This CDR3 has 16 residues. Here the CDR3 reads CASSFDAGSSYNEQFF. In nucleotides, the CDR3 is TGCGCCAGCAGCTTTGATGCGGGGTCATCCTACAATGAGCAGTTCTTC.

The chain joins TRBV6-5 to TRBJ1-1, with D possibly TRBD1 on 5 matching bases. Germline CDR1 reads MNHEY; CDR2 reads SVGAGI. The V and J ends lost 11 bases and 2 bases respectively, with 15 bases between them. The CDR3 totals 13 residues. CDR3 sequence: CASPRQLNTEAFF. The CDR3 DNA reads TGTGCCTCCCCCCGACAGCTAAACACTGAAGCTTTCTTT.

The chain carries TRBV6-4 and TRBJ1-5, with TRBD1 matching over 9 bases. The CDR3 has 12 amino acids. V was clipped by 9 bases and J by 6 bases; unmatched bases: 3. CDR1 MRHNA and CDR2 SNTAGT come from the germline V gene. For the CDR3, the DNA is TGTGCCAGTGACAGGGGGATTCAGCCCCAGCATTTT. Residues: CASDRGIQPQHF.

J is TRBJ1-5 and V is TRBV27, with 7 bases that match TRBD1. CDR3 length: 14 amino acids. Germline trimming cut 1 base from V and 7 bases from J; bases unmatched to any gene: 4. Germline lookup yields CDR1 MNHEY and CDR2 SMNVEV (reference sequence). CDR3 residues: CASSLLGGGQPQHF. The DNA for the CDR3 is TGTGCCAGCAGTTTATTAGGGGGCGGCCAGCCCCAGCATTTT.

V and J are TRBV7-3 and TRBJ2-1; TRBD1 aligns across 8 bases. Per the germline V gene, CDR1 is SGHTA and CDR2 is FQGTGA. The V gene end was trimmed by 1 base and the J gene end by 7 bases; junction bases not matched to a gene: 6. The CDR3 is 15 residues long. The CDR3 reads CASSLSRGPFNEQFF. CDR3 nucleotides: TGTGCCAGCAGCTTAAGCAGGGGGCCTTTTAATGAGCAGTTCTTC.

This clone was seen only once. The V gene is TRBV5-4, the J gene TRBJ1-1; 10 bases line up with TRBD1. With 4 bases clipped from V and 4 bases from J, the junction kept 7 bases outside the gene matches. Germline lookup yields CDR1 SGHNT and CDR2 YYREEE (reference sequence). The CDR3 runs 15 residues. This CDR3 is CASSPRDRGITEAFF. CDR3 in DNA: TGTGCCAGCAGCCCAAGGGACAGGGGTATCACTGAAGCTTTCTTT.

This sequence joins TRBV5-4 and TRBJ2-7; the match to TRBD2 covers 10 bases. CDR1 is SGHNT, CDR2 YYREEE, per germline (reference sequence). The CDR3 extends over 15 amino acids. V was clipped by 0 bases and J by 7 bases; unmatched bases: 7. The CDR3 protein is CASSLGLAGVTEQYV. CDR3 coding DNA: TGTGCCAGCAGCTTGGGGCTAGCGGGAGTAACTGAGCAGTACGTC.

The CDR3 DNA reads TGTGCCAGCCTGCAGGGGCTAGAAACAGATACGCAGTATTTT. It encodes CASLQGLETDTQYF. V and J are TRBV2 and TRBJ2-3; weak D call: TRBD1 (6 bases). Trimming left V 8 bases short and J 3 bases short, with 15 bases between. CDR3 length: 14 residues. The germline CDR1 and CDR2 sequences are SNHLY and FYNNEI.

This clone was found a few times. The V gene is TRBV7-6, the J gene TRBJ2-3, with 7 bases matching TRBD2. The V and J ends lost 7 bases and 0 bases, in that order; junction bases with no gene match: 7. The CDR3 runs 15 residues. Germline CDR1 and CDR2: SGHVS and FNYEAQ. The CDR3 DNA is TGTGCCAGCACCGTAAGCGGGGCGAGCACAGATACGCAGTATTTT. It specifies CASTVSGASTDTQYF.

The chain carries TRBV27 and TRBJ1-5, with D possibly TRBD1 on 6 matching bases. Germline V CDR1 and CDR2: MNHEY, SMNVEV (reference sequence). The CDR3 sequence is 14 residues long. V lost 6 bases and J lost 7, with 16 bases in between. In DNA, the CDR3 is TGTGCCAGCAGAATGGCAGGGGTTGGCCAGCCCCAGCATTTT. Encoded protein: CASRMAGVGQPQHF.

This rearrangement joins TRBV5-1 to TRBJ2-1; 11 positions match TRBD1. This CDR3 is built from 15 residues. Looked up from germline, CDR1 is SGHRS and CDR2 is YFSETQ. Germline trimming cut 4 bases from V and 6 bases from J; bases unmatched to any gene: 6. CDR3 protein: CASSPGTGGINEQFF. The CDR3 DNA follows: TGCGCCAGCAGCCCCGGGACAGGGGGGATCAATGAGCAGTTCTTC.

This clone has a handful of counts. The chain employs TRBV9 and TRBJ1-4; TRBD1 is a possible D gene (5 bases). Trimming stripped 0 bases from V and 7 bases from J, with 10 bases between. The CDR3 is 14 residues long. Germline assignment: CDR1 SGDLS and CDR2 YYNGEE. In DNA, the CDR3 is TGTGCCAGCAGCGTAGAAGGGGTGCGTGAAAAACTGTTTTTT. It yields the protein CASSVEGVREKLFF.

The V gene is TRBV2, the J gene TRBJ1-4; tentative D call: TRBD1 (5 bases). Between the trimmed V and J ends, which lost 5 bases and 5 bases, there was a span of 21 bases. CDR1 is SNHLY, CDR2 FYNNEI, per germline. The CDR3 is 17 residues long. The CDR3 sequence: CASSPDTGGFANEKLFF. CDR3 DNA: TGTGCCAGCAGTCCGGACACAGGAGGGTTCGCGAATGAAAAACTGTTTTTT.

The rearrangement uses TRBV30 and TRBJ1-1; tentative D call: TRBD1 (5 bases). CDR3 length: 14 amino acids. In germline, CDR1 is GTSNPN, CDR2 SVGIG (reference sequence). V was clipped by 0 bases and J by 6 bases, with 14 bases between them. Here the CDR3 reads CAWSVGQGGSEAFF. CDR3 sequence (DNA): TGTGCCTGGAGTGTGGGGCAGGGTGGTTCTGAAGCTTTCTTT.

The chain recombines TRBV23-1 with TRBJ1-1, with D possibly TRBD1 on 6 matching bases. TRBV23-1 is recorded as an ORF, its role being uncertain. The CDR3 spans 19 residues. Trimming removed 1 base from V and 5 bases from J, with 26 bases in between. CDR3 in DNA: TGCGCCAGCAGTCAATACCGGGACAAGGTTGGGGATATGGGTACTGAAGCTTTCTTT. Its translation is CASSQYRDKVGDMGTEAFF.

The chain has TRBV18 and TRBJ2-1; D not certain. CDR3 length: 13 residues. The ends were cut back, 4 bases at V and 7 bases at J, with 11 bases in the middle. Looked up from germline, CDR1 is KGHSH and CDR2 is LQKENI. The CDR3, as DNA: TGTGCCAGCTCACGAAACGCCGGGAATGAGCAGTTCTTC. Its protein product is CASSRNAGNEQFF.

This rearrangement joins TRBV28 to TRBJ2-1, with a possible D match to TRBD2 (6 bases). From germline, CDR1 is MDHEN and CDR2 SYDVKM. This CDR3 has 16 residues. V shed 4 bases and J shed 4 bases, with 17 bases lying between them. CDR3 in DNA: TGTGCCAGCAGTTCCTCCGGGACTCGACGATACAATGAGCAGTTCTTC. This codes for CASSSSGTRRYNEQFF.

V usage is TRBV3-1 (or the pseudogene TRBV3-2) and J usage is TRBJ1-1, with 9 bases lining up with TRBD1. Germline V gene lookup returns CDR1 LGHDT and CDR2 YNNKEL (reference sequence). The CDR3 length is 15 residues. The V segment lost 5 bases and the J segment 1 base; nucleotides outside the gene matches: 5. CDR3 DNA sequence: TGTGCCAGCAGCATCGGGACAGGGAGGAACACTGAAGCTTTCTTT. This sequence encodes CASSIGTGRNTEAFF.

This clone appeared a single time. This sequence joins TRBV18 and TRBJ1-5; TRBD1 matches at 10 bases. The V and J ends lost 5 bases and 4 bases, in that order; junction bases with no gene match: 5. CDR3 length equals 15 residues. Germline CDR1 and CDR2: KGHSH and LQKENI. CDR3 in DNA: TGTGCCAGCTCAACCCGGACAGGGGGAAATCAGCCCCAGCATTTT. It is translated as CASSTRTGGNQPQHF.

The chain couples TRBV27 to TRBJ2-2; unclear D gene. The V gene's germline CDR1 is MNHEY and CDR2 SMNVEV (reference sequence). V was clipped by 5 bases and J by 1 base, with 5 bases between them. The CDR3 is made up of 13 amino acids. The CDR3 coding sequence is TGTGCCAGCAGTCCACTGAACACCGGGGAGCTGTTTTTT. Translation: CASSPLNTGELFF.

This chain links TRBV2 with TRBJ1-6, with 10 bases lining up with TRBD1. Per the germline V gene, CDR1 is SNHLY and CDR2 is FYNNEI. Losses at the gene ends were 6 bases for V and 9 bases for J; bases not matched to a gene: 11. CDR3 length: 16 amino acids. The CDR3 DNA reads TGTGCCAGCAGGGCTGACAGGGGGCTGTCGAGTTCACCCCTCCACTTT. Protein sequence: CASRADRGLSSSPLHF.